Below, one TCR beta chain is given with its context. The data were taken from a study of blood T cell repertoires in COVID-19. In the study overall: Donors in the United States, Italy and Spain gave samples during acute or convalescent COVID-19. PBMCs, B-cell-depleted T cells, or T cells provided the cDNA or gDNA that made up the material.

The authors' processing: Estimates of nucleated cell counts were drawn from the amplification of reference gene primers. The protocol was immunoSEQ multiplex PCR, while the TCRdb copy is restricted to in-frame clones and leaves out a portion. The V and J calls and clone size come from that table; D and trimming were worked out from the DNA. Here the sample spans over 75,000 clones, more than 75% being singletons. J lost 0 bases, V lost 4 bases, and 6 bases had no gene match. This CDR3 has 17 residues. Germline CDR1 is MNHEY and CDR2 is SVGEGT. V is TRBV6-2 or TRBV6-3 and J is TRBJ2-2, with 9 bases that match TRBD2. The specimen sequenced was peripheral blood. The TCR originated in a human donor in a cohort sampled during active COVID-19. CDR3 protein: CASSFQAGGPNTGELFF. The CDR3 DNA reads as TGTGCCAGCAGTTTTCAAGCGGGAGGACCGAACACCGGGGAGCTGTTTTTT.